This T cell receptor beta chain emerged from a study of technical replicates of blood from four donors. The CDR3 spans 12 residues. V lost 3 bases, J lost 4 bases, and 4 bases lay in between. Looked up from germline, CDR1 is SGDLS and CDR2 is YYNGEE. As concerns this clone: This sample also contains other DNA sequences that code for the same CDR3.

The data were produced by immunoSEQ multiplex PCR, yet TCRdb's version contains in-frame clones alone and is incomplete. The profile covers about 80,000 clones, with roughly 98% appearing a single time and 0.12% to 0.15% taken by the ten largest. The sample consisted of T cells isolated from PBMCs. This receptor was taken from a human donor in good health. The V call is TRBV9, the J call TRBJ2-2; no clear D gene. DNA of the CDR3: TGTGCCAGCAGCGCGTCCACCGGGGAGCTGTTTTTT. Its protein product is CASSASTGELFF.